The text below deals with one TCR beta chain. The CDR3 is 16 amino acids. CDR1 and CDR2 from the germline V gene are LGHNA and YNFKEQ. The V end was cut by 4 bases, the J end by 5 bases, with 21 bases between. A second PCR, run for roughly 7 to 11 cycles, used a sample-barcoded 5' primer plus a J-beta primer mix. TCRdb reprocessed the 5' RACE reads with MiXCR, giving one entry per CDR3 protein. The data show 720,000 or so distinct CDR3 sequences, with 40% to 50% seen just once and 25% to 30% held by the top ten. The source of the sample is a study of blood T cells in healthy people across ages. The TCR comes from a man aged 80 or over in good health. This chain connects TRBV4-2 to TRBJ2-7, with D perhaps TRBD1 (6 bases). The sample taken for sequencing was blood. The CDR3 DNA is TGTGCCAGCAGCCTAGAAAACACGGGACAACGCAACGAGCAGTACTTC. It specifies CASSLENTGQRNEQYF.